The rows below give T cell receptor beta chains drawn from one sample of a study of CD8 T cells in Susac syndrome. TCRdb independently ran MiXCR on the immunoSEQ multiplex PCR reads; one entry per CDR3 protein. The sample shows 50,000 to 65,000 distinct CDR3 sequences, approximately 94% of them seen only once. Sequencing was done on a sample of CD8+ T cells from PBMCs. Every receptor here comes from a human donor in good health. Each CDR3 is given with its conserved first and last residue. Fields, in order: J gene, V gene, D gene, CDR3 DNA, CDR3 protein. A D gene is named only where the DNA matches it firmly.

TRBJ1-1	TRBV2	NA	TGTGCGGGACTCCTGGGGGTCGCCGTCTACACTGAAGCTTTCTTT	CAGLLGVAVYTEAFF
TRBJ2-1	TRBV11-1	NA	TGTGCCAGCAGCTTGTGGCGGGGAGCCTACAATGAGCAGTTCTTC	CASSLWRGAYNEQFF
TRBJ2-3	TRBV20-1	TRBD1	TGCAGTGTTCCGGACAGGAAGGCTACGCAGTATTTT	CSVPDRKATQYF
TRBJ2-1	TRBV7-2	NA	TGTGCCAGCAGCTTAGATGCCCGAGGATCCTACAATGAGCAGTTCTTC	CASSLDARGSYNEQFF
TRBJ2-3	TRBV4-2	NA	TGTGCCAGCAGCCAAAACGGCGGTACGCAGTATTTT	CASSQNGGTQYF
TRBJ2-7	TRBV5-1	TRBD1	TGCGCCAGCAGCTTCGTTCAGGGGGCGTTCTACGAGCAGTACTTC	CASSFVQGAFYEQYF